A single sample is the source of the 3 T cell receptor beta chains below, sequenced in a study of CD8 T cells in ankylosing spondylitis. TCRdb reanalysed the 5' RACE reads using MiXCR and keeps one entry per CDR3 protein. The sample has just over 350,000 distinct CDR3 sequences; 20% are singletons. Sequencing was done on a sample of blood, either unsorted or a sorted T cell fraction (not recorded which). The origin of the receptors is a male donor with ankylosing spondylitis or in good health (not recorded which).

The chain joins TRBV7-9 to TRBJ2-1; weak D call: TRBD2 (5 bases). Germline V gene data show CDR1 as SEHNR and CDR2 as FQNEAQ (reference sequence). The CDR3 totals 12 residues. The V end lost 5 bases, the J end lost 9 bases, and 11 bases lay between the germline ends. The CDR3 here is CASSTAGGEQFF. The CDR3 DNA is TGTGCCAGCAGCACAGCCGGAGGTGAGCAGTTCTTC.

The chain joins TRBV9 to TRBJ1-1; D is undetermined. Between the trimmed V and J ends, which lost 0 bases and 5 bases, there was a span of 8 bases. Germline V gives CDR1 SGDLS, CDR2 YYNGEE. This CDR3 is 13 amino acids long. The CDR3 spells CASSVEGGTEAFF. CDR3 in DNA: TGTGCCAGCAGCGTAGAGGGAGGGACTGAAGCTTTCTTT. The entire variable domain, with the rest obtained from reference TRBV9 and TRBJ1-1, is as follows: DSGVTQTPKHLITATGQRVTLRCSPRSGDLSVYWYQQSLDQGLQFLIQYYNGEERAKGNILERFSAQQFPDLHSELNLSSLELGDSALYFCASSVEGGTEAFFGQGTRLTVV.

A few counts support this clonotype. The chain recombines TRBV4-1 with TRBJ2-7; D is ambiguous. The germline V and J ends were trimmed by 2 bases and 0 bases, with 17 bases remaining between them. This CDR3 contains 17 residues. Per the germline V gene, CDR1 is MGHRA and CDR2 is YSYEKL. The CDR3 region is CASSQRVRSPYSYEQYF. In DNA form, the CDR3 reads TGCGCCAGCAGCCAAAGAGTAAGGAGCCCATACTCCTACGAGCAGTACTTC.